A single sample is the source of the 6 T cell receptor beta chains below, sequenced in a study of control samples from healthy donors and cancer patients. Using immunoSEQ multiplex PCR, the repertoire was profiled, and TCRdb retains in-frame clones only, with some absent. The sample consists of 90,000 to 110,000 clones, roughly 85% of them appearing once. The sequencing input was blood. The receptors shown here come from a woman in her fifties or sixties in good health.

The chain has TRBV27 and TRBJ2-1; 12 bases agree with TRBD2. Unmatched junction bases numbered 3, after V lost 6 bases and J lost 3 bases. This CDR3 comprises 15 residues. CDR1 and CDR2 (germline): MNHEY, SMNVEV (reference sequence). The DNA for the CDR3 is TGTGCCAGCAGACTGACTAGCGGGGGCTACAATGAGCAGTTCTTC. Encoded protein: CASRLTSGGYNEQFF.

The chain recombines TRBV2 with TRBJ1-4, with 7 nucleotides matching TRBD1. The V segment lost 9 bases and the J segment 3 bases; nucleotides outside the gene matches: 7. Per germline, CDR1 SNHLY and CDR2 FYNNEI. The length of the CDR3 is 14 residues. For the CDR3, the DNA is TGTGCCAGAAGGAACAGGGGCTCTAATGAAAAACTGTTTTTT. Protein product: CARRNRGSNEKLFF.

The chain employs TRBV3-1 (or the pseudogene TRBV3-2) and TRBJ1-2; D gene unclear. This CDR3 spans 16 amino acids. V was pared by 1 base and J by 1 base, with 13 bases between. CDR1 and CDR2 (germline): LGHDT, YNNKEL (reference sequence). The CDR3 loop is CASSQGGDFINYGYTF. DNA for the CDR3: TGTGCCAGCAGCCAAGGTGGAGATTTTATTAACTATGGCTACACCTTC.

V usage is TRBV11-2 and J usage is TRBJ2-1; D is perhaps TRBD2 (5 bases). Germline CDR1 and CDR2: SGHAT and FQNNGV. Trimming left V 5 bases short and J 5 bases short, with 19 bases between. This CDR3 region has 16 residues. CDR3 DNA: TGTGCCAGCAGCCCGACGGGTAGTACGGGAAACAATGAGCAGTTCTTC. Encoded protein: CASSPTGSTGNNEQFF.

The gene calls are TRBV6-5 and TRBJ1-6; 10 bases align to TRBD1. Germline CDR1 reads MNHEY; CDR2 reads SVGAGI. The CDR3 loop spans 14 amino acids. After removal of 8 bases from V and 8 bases from J, the junction contained 6 bases not matched to a gene. The CDR3 here is CASLKTGGDSPLHF. CDR3 coding DNA: TGTGCCAGCCTTAAGACAGGGGGCGATTCACCCCTCCACTTT.

CDR3: CASSYIGNQPQHF. CDR3 coding DNA: TGTGCCAGCAGTTACATCGGCAATCAGCCCCAGCATTTT. The genes are TRBV6-2 or TRBV6-3 and TRBJ1-5; D not resolved. V was shortened by 2 bases and J by 2 bases, with 4 bases between the two germline ends. The CDR3 extends over 13 amino acids. Germline lookup yields CDR1 MNHEY and CDR2 SVGEGT.